This T cell receptor beta chain was sequenced for a study of T-cell memory formation after mild COVID-19. General study results and limits: Pre-infection memory harbored some responding clones, suggesting cross-reactive memory joined. Contracting clones, day 15 to 85, had balanced CD4/CD8, and later expanders favored CD4+.

As for this clonotype: Antigen specificity is unknown.

TCRdb passed the 5' RACE reads through MiXCR, listing each CDR3 protein once. The sample gives approximately 560,000 distinct CDR3 sequences, about 18% of which show up once; 8.1% is in the top ten. The J segment lost 4 bases and the V segment lost 5 bases, leaving 9 bases of the junction unmatched. From germline, CDR1 is SGHAT and CDR2 FQNNGV. This CDR3 has 15 amino acids. The chain has TRBV11-2 and TRBJ2-3; 7 bases map to TRBD2. What was sequenced was PBMCs or a T cell subset sorted from them (not recorded which). The sequence derives from an adult woman who had mild COVID-19 (a few samples of this study predate the infection). Cell type and time point are not known. The CDR3: CASSPSGGSADTQYF. CDR3 in DNA: TGTGCCAGCAGCCCCTCCGGGGGGAGTGCAGATACGCAGTATTTT.